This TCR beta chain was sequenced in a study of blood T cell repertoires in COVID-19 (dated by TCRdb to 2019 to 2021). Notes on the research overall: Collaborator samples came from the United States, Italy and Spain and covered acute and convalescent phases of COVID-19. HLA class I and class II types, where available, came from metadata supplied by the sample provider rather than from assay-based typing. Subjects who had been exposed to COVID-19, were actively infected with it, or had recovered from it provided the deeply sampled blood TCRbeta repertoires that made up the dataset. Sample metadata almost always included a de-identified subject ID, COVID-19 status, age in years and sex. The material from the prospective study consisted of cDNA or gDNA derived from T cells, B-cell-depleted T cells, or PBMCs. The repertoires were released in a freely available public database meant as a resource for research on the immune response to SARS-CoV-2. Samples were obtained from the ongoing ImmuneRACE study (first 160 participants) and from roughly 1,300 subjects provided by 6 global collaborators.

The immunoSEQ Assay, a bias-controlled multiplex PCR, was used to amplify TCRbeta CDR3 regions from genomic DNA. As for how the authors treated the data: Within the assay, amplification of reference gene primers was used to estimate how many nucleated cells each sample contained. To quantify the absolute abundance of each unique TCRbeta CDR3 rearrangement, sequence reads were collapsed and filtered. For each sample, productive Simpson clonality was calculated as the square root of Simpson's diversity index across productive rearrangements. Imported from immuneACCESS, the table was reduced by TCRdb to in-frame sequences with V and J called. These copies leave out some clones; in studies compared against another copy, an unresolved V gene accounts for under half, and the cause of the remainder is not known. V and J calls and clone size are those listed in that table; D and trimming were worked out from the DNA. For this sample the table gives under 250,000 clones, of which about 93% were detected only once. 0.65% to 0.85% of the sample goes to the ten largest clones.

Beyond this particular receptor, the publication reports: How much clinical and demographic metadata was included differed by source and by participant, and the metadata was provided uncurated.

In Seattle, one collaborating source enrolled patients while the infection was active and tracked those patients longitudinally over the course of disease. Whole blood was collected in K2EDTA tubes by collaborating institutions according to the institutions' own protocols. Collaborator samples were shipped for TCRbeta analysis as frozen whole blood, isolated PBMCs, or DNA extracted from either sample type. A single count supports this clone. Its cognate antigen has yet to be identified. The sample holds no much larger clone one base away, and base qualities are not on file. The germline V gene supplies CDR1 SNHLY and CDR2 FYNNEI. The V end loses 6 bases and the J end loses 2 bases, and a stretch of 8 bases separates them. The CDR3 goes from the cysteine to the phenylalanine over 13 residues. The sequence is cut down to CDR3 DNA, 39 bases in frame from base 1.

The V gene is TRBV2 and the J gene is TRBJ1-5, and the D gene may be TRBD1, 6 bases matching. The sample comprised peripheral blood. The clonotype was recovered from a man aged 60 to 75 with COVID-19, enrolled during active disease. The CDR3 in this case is CASRRTGNQPQHF. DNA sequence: TGTGCCAGCAGAAGGACAGGCAATCAGCCCCAGCATTTT.